The rows below give T cell receptor beta chains drawn from one sample of a study of blood T cell repertoires in COVID-19. Clones were read by immunoSEQ multiplex PCR, and TCRdb kept only the in-frame ones, dropping some. Here the sample spans 60,000 to 75,000 clones, around nine tenths being singletons. The sample was peripheral blood. Every receptor here comes from a man aged 50 or older with active COVID-19. Each CDR3 is given with its conserved first and last residue. The order of the fields is V gene, J gene, clone size, D gene, CDR3 DNA, CDR3 protein. D genes are given only for firm matches. Clone size is shown for a subset of rows, as once, few, many or a class of expanded clone.

>TRBV4-2|TRBJ1-4|-|-
TGTGCCAGCAGCCAGGGGAGGGGTGTCGTAAAACTGTTTTTT
CASSQGRGVVKLFF
>TRBV3-1/TRBV3-2|TRBJ2-2|-|TRBD1
TGTGCCAGCAGCTACCGGGACAGGTGGACCGGGGAGCTGTTTTTT
CASSYRDRWTGELFF
>TRBV4-2|TRBJ2-5|once|TRBD2
TGTGCCAGCAGCCAGAGCACGGGGGGATCCCAAGAGACCCAGTACTTC
CASSQSTGGSQETQYF
>TRBV28|TRBJ1-2|-|-
TGTGCCAGCACTAGGCAGATCTATGGCTACACCTTC
CASTRQIYGYTF
>TRBV7-8|TRBJ1-1|-|TRBD1
TGTGCCAGCAGCCTGTACCGGGACAGGGTCGCTGAAGCTTTCTTT
CASSLYRDRVAEAFF
>TRBV9|TRBJ2-1|-|TRBD2
TGTGCCAGCAGCGTAGTCGGAGCCACCGGGGGGGAGCAGTTCTTC
CASSVVGATGGEQFF
>TRBV5-6|TRBJ2-1|-|TRBD2
TGTGCCAGCAGCTTAAGCGGGGGGGCCTTGAATGAGCAGTTCTTC
CASSLSGGALNEQFF
>TRBV11-2|TRBJ2-2|-|TRBD2
TGTGCCAGCAGCTTAGGCGGGAGGGCGAACACCGGGGAGCTGTTTTTT
CASSLGGRANTGELFF
>TRBV6-5|TRBJ1-2|-|-
TGTGCCAGCAGCTCGACGTTCGGCGGCTATGGCTACACCTTC
CASSSTFGGYGYTF
>TRBV5-1|TRBJ1-2|-|TRBD1
TGCGCCAGCAGCTCCGGACAGGCTAACTATGGCTACACCTTC
CASSSGQANYGYTF
>TRBV9|TRBJ1-1|-|TRBD1
TGTGCCAGCAGCGTAGTGGAGGGGGCATCTGGAGCTTTCTTT
CASSVVEGASGAFF
>TRBV18|TRBJ2-5|-|-
TGTGCCAGCTCACCACCCGGTCCAGCAGGGGGAGGAGAGACCCAGTACTTC
CASSPPGPAGGGETQYF
>TRBV7-2|TRBJ2-1|-|TRBD2
TGTGCCAGCAGCCCGAAGCGGGAAGGGTACAATGAGCAGTTCTTC
CASSPKREGYNEQFF
>TRBV19|TRBJ2-7|-|-
TGTGCCAGTAGTACAGGTTACGAGCAGTACTTC
CASSTGYEQYF
>TRBV28|TRBJ1-6|few|TRBD1
TGTGCCAGCAGCGCAGCACAGGGGGTAAGATCACCCCTCCACTTT
CASSAAQGVRSPLHF
>TRBV28|TRBJ2-7|-|TRBD2
TGTGCCAGCAGATCTTTAGGGACTAGGGTCTACGAGCAGTACTTC
CASRSLGTRVYEQYF
>TRBV30|TRBJ1-1|few|-
TGTGCCTGGAGTGTACTGGTCGGGGGTCGACGTGACCGTACTGAAGCTTTCTTT
CAWSVLVGGRRDRTEAFF
>TRBV5-1|TRBJ2-5|-|-
TGCGCCAGCAGCTTTCACAACCAAGAGACCCAGTACTTC
CASSFHNQETQYF
>TRBV12-3/TRBV12-4|TRBJ1-2|-|-
TGTGCCAGCAGTTTTCGGGTCGCCGGTGGCTACACCTTC
CASSFRVAGGYTF
>TRBV7-9|TRBJ2-2|few|TRBD1
TGTGCCAGCAGCCCAGCAGGGGGTGGCACCGGGGAGCTGTTTTTT
CASSPAGGGTGELFF
>TRBV7-9|TRBJ2-1|-|TRBD2
TGTGCCAGCACCGTGGAGGGGCTAGCGGGGAGTGAGCAGTTCTTC
CASTVEGLAGSEQFF
>TRBV11-2|TRBJ1-1|-|-
TGTGCCAGCAGCTTAGTGGGAGGCACAACGGGTGAAGCTTTCTTT
CASSLVGGTTGEAFF
>TRBV5-6|TRBJ2-2|-|-
TGTGCCAGCAGCTTGGCGGGTGCGAACACCGGGGAGCTGTTTTTT
CASSLAGANTGELFF
>TRBV7-3|TRBJ2-3|-|-
TGTGCCAGCAGTGCCGGGGAGACAGATACGCAGTATTTT
CASSAGETDTQYF
>TRBV5-4|TRBJ2-1|-|TRBD2
TGTGCCAGCAGCCTGGGAGCAGCGGGGGTCTACAATGAGCAGTTCTTC
CASSLGAAGVYNEQFF
>TRBV6-6|TRBJ2-7|-|-
TGTGCCAGCAGTCACGGGTCGGGGGGCGATTGGGCCTACGAGCAGTACTTC
CASSHGSGGDWAYEQYF
>TRBV6-2/TRBV6-3|TRBJ2-1|-|-
TGTGCCAGCAGCGCACAGGAGTACAATGAGCAGTTCTTC
CASSAQEYNEQFF
>TRBV4-2|TRBJ2-1|-|TRBD2
TGTGCCAGCAGCCAAGATCTAGCGGGAGCCTACAATGAGCAGTTCTTC
CASSQDLAGAYNEQFF
>TRBV7-2|TRBJ1-3|-|TRBD1
TGTGCCAGCAGCTTAGAGGGGACAGGGGTAGGAAACACCATATATTTT
CASSLEGTGVGNTIYF
>TRBV5-1|TRBJ2-4|-|TRBD2
TGCGCCAGCAGCTTGGTGGGAGGGCAGGACATTCAGTACTTC
CASSLVGGQDIQYF
>TRBV4-3|TRBJ2-1|-|-
TGCGCCAGCAGCCGTAAAAGGGGGATTAATGAGCAGTTCTTC
CASSRKRGINEQFF
>TRBV19|TRBJ1-5|-|-
TGTGCCAGTAAGGCGACAGCTCCTAGCAATCAGCCCCAGCATTTT
CASKATAPSNQPQHF
>TRBV24-1|TRBJ2-1|once|TRBD2
TGTGCCACCAGATCTGCGCGGGGGGCCCCCTACAATGAGCAGTTCTTC
CATRSARGAPYNEQFF
>TRBV5-8|TRBJ1-6|few|-
TGTGCCAGCAGCTTAGGGGGTGGGAATTCACCCCTCCACTTT
CASSLGGGNSPLHF
>TRBV4-2|TRBJ2-7|few|-
TGTGCCAGCAGCCAAGGAGTTACTAACTCCTACGAGCAGTACTTC
CASSQGVTNSYEQYF
>TRBV28|TRBJ2-7|-|TRBD2
TGTGCCAGCAGTTTAGCGGGCGGGAGAGTTTACGAGCAGTACTTC
CASSLAGGRVYEQYF
>TRBV7-9|TRBJ1-1|-|-
TGTGCCAGCAGCTCACCCTCCGAGGGCGACACTGAAGCTTTCTTT
CASSSPSEGDTEAFF
>TRBV18|TRBJ1-1|-|-
TGTGCCAGCTCGTCCGACAAGAACACTGAAGCTTTCTTT
CASSSDKNTEAFF
>TRBV2|TRBJ2-2|-|TRBD2
TGTGCCCGCCCGGGGGGAACCGACCCCCCGAACACCGGGGAGCTGTTTTTT
CARPGGTDPPNTGELFF
>TRBV7-3|TRBJ1-2|-|-
TGTGCCAGCAGCTCCTCAGGACTGGCTCTCGACTTC
CASSSSGLALDF
>TRBV15|TRBJ1-4|-|TRBD1
TGTGCCACCAGCAGGCTACAGGGGTGGGAAAAACTGTTTTTT
CATSRLQGWEKLFF
>TRBV19|TRBJ2-3|-|TRBD2
TGTGCCAGTAGTATTAGGCGGGAGGTCCCTACGCAGTATTTT
CASSIRREVPTQYF
>TRBV6-6|TRBJ1-2|-|TRBD1
TGTGCCAGCAGTTCTCCACAGGGGGCGGTCTATGGCTACACCTTC
CASSSPQGAVYGYTF